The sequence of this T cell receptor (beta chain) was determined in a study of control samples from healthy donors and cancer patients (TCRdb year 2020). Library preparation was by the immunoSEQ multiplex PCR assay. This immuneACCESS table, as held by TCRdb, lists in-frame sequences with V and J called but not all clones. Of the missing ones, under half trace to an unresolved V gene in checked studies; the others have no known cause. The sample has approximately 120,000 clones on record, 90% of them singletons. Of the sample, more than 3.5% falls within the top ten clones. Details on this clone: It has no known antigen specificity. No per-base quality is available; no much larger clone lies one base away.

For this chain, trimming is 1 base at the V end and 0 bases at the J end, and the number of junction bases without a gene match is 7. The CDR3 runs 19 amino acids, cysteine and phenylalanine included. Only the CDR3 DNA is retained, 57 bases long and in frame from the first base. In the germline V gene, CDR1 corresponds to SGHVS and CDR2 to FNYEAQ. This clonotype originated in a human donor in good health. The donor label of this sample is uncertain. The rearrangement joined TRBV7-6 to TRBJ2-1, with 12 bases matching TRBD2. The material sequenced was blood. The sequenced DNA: TGTGCCAGCAGCTTAGAGACTAGCGGGGGCCGGAGCTCCTACAATGAGCAGTTCTTC. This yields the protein CASSLETSGGRSSYNEQFF. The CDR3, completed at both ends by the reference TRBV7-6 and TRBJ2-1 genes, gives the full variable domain GAGVSQSPRYKVTKRGQDVALRCDPISGHVSLYWYRQALGQGPEFLTYFNYEAQQDKSGLPNDRFSAERPEGSISTLTIQRTEQRDSAMYRCASSLETSGGRSSYNEQFFGPGTRLTVL.